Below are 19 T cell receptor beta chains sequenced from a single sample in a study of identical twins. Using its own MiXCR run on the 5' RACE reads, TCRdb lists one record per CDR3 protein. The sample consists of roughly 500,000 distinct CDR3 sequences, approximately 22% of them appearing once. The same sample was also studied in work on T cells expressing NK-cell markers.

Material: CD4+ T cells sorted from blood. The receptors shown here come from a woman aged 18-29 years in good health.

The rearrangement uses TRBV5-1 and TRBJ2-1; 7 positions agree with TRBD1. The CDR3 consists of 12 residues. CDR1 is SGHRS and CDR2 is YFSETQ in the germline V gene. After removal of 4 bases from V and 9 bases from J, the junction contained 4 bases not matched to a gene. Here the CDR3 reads CASSPGQVEQFF. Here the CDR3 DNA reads TGCGCCAGCAGCCCTGGACAGGTTGAGCAGTTCTTC.

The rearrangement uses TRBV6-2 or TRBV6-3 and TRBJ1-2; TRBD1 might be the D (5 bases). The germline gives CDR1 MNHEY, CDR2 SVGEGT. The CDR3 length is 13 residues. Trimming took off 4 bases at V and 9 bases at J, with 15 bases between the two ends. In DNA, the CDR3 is TGTGCCAGCAGTTCCGAGATAGGGGCTAGCTACACCTTC. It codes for CASSSEIGASYTF.

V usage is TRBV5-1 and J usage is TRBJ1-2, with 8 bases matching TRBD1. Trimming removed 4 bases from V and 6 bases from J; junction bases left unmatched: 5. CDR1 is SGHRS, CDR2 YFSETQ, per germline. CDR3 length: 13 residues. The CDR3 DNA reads TGCGCCAGCAGCGATGGACAGGGTGATGGCTACACCTTC. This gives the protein CASSDGQGDGYTF.

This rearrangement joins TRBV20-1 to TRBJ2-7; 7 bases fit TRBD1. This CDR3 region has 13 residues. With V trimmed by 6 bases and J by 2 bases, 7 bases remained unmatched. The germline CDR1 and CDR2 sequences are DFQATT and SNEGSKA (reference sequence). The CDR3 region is CSAHLGTAYEQYF. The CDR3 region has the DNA TGCAGTGCCCACTTGGGGACAGCCTACGAGCAGTACTTC.

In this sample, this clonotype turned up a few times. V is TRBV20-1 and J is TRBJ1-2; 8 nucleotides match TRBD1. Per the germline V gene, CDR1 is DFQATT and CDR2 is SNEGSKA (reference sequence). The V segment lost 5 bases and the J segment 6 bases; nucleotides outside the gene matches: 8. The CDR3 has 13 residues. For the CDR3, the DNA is TGCAGTGCTTCGGACAGGGCGCGCCATGGCTACACCTTC. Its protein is CSASDRARHGYTF.

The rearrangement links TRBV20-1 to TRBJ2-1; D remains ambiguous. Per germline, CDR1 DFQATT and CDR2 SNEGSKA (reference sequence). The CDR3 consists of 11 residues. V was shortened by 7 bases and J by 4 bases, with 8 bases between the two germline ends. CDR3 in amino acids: CSVPGYNEQFF. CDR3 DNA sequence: TGCAGTGTTCCCGGATACAATGAGCAGTTCTTC.

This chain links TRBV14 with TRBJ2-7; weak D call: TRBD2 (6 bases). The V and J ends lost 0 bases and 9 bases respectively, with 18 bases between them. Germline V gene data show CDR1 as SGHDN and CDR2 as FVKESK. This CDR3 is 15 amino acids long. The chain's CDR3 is CASSQDLGGVGGQYF. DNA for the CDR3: TGTGCCAGCAGCCAAGATCTTGGGGGAGTCGGGGGGCAGTACTTC.

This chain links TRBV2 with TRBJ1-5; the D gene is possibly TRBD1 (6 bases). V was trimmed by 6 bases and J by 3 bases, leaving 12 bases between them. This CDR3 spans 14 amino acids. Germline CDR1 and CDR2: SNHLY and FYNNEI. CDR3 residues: CASSGQKVNQPQHF. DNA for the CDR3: TGTGCCAGCAGCGGACAGAAGGTCAATCAGCCCCAGCATTTT.

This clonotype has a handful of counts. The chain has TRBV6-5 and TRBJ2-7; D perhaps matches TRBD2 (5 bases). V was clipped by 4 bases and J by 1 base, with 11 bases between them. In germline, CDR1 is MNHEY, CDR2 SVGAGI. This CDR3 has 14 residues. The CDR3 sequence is CASSSNGVSYEQYF. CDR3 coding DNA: TGTGCCAGCAGTTCTAACGGGGTATCCTACGAGCAGTACTTC.

DNA for the CDR3: TGTGCCACCAGTGATGCTGAGCGGGGGGGCTCCTACAATGAGCAGTTCTTC. Its protein is CATSDAERGGSYNEQFF. The V call is TRBV24-1, the J call TRBJ2-1, with 10 positions matching TRBD2. CDR1 KGHDR and CDR2 SFDVKD come from the germline V gene. The CDR3 covers 17 residues. Losses at the gene ends were 3 bases for V and 0 bases for J; bases not matched to a gene: 4.

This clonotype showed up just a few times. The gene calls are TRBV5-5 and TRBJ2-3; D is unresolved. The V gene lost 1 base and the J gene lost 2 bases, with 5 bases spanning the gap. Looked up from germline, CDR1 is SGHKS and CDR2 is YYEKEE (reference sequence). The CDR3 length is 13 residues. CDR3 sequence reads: CASSLWDTDTQYF. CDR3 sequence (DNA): TGTGCCAGCAGCTTGTGGGACACAGATACGCAGTATTTT. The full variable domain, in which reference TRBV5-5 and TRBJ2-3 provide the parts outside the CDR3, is DAGVTQSPTHLIKTRGQQVTLRCSPISGHKSVSWYQQVLGQGPQFIFQYYEKEERGRGNFPDRFSARQFPNYSSELNVNALLLGDSALYLCASSLWDTDTQYFGPGTRLTVL.

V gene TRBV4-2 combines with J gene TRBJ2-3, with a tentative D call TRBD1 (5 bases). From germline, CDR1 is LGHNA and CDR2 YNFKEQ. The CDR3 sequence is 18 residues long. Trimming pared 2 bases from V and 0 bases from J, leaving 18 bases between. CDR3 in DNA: TGTGCCAGCAGCCAATTAGGGGTCGCAGGCGCTAGCACAGATACGCAGTATTTT. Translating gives CASSQLGVAGASTDTQYF.

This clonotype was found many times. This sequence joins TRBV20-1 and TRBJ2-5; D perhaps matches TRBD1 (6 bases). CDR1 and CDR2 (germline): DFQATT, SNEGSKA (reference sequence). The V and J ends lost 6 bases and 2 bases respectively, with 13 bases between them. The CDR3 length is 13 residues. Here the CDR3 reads CSAYRDIQETQYF. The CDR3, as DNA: TGCAGTGCCTACCGGGACATTCAAGAGACCCAGTACTTC.

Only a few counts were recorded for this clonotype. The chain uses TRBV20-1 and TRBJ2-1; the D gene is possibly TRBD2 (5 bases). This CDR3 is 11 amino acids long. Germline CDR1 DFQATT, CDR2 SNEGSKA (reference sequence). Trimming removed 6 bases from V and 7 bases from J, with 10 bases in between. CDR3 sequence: CSARWTNEQFF. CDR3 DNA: TGCAGTGCCCGATGGACTAATGAGCAGTTCTTC.

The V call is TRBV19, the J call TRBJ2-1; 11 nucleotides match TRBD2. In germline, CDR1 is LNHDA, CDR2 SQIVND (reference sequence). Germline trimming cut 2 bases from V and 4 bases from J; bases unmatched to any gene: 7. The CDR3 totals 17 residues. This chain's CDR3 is CASSIRLAGGWYNEQFF. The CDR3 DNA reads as TGTGCCAGTAGTATACGGCTAGCGGGAGGATGGTACAATGAGCAGTTCTTC.

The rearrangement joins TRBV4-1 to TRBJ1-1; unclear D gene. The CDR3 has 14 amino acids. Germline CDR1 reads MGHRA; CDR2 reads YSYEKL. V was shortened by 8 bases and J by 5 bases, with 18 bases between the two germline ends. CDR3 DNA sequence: TGCGCCAGCGGACCCCTCGTGCGGAGGACTGAAGCTTTCTTT. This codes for CASGPLVRRTEAFF.

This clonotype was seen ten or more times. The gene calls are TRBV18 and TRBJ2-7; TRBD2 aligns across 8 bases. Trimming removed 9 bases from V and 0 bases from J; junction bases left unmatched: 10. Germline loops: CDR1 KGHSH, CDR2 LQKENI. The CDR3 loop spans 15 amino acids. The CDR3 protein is CASSPSGGSSYEQYF. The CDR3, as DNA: TGTGCCAGTAGCCCAAGCGGGGGTAGCTCCTACGAGCAGTACTTC.

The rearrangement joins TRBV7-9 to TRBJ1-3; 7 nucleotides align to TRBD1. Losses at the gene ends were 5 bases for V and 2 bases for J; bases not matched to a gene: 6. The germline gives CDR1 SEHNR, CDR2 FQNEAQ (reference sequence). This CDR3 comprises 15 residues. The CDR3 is CASSAGGATGNTIYF. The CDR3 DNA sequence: TGTGCCAGCAGCGCAGGGGGGGCGACTGGAAACACCATATATTTT.

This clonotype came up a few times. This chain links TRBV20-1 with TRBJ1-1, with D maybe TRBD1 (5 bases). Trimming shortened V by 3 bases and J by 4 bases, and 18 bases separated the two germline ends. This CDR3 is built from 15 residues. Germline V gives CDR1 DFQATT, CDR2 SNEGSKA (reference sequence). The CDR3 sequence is CSARKQDTIVTEAFF. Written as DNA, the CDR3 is TGCAGTGCTAGGAAACAGGACACGATCGTCACTGAAGCTTTCTTT.